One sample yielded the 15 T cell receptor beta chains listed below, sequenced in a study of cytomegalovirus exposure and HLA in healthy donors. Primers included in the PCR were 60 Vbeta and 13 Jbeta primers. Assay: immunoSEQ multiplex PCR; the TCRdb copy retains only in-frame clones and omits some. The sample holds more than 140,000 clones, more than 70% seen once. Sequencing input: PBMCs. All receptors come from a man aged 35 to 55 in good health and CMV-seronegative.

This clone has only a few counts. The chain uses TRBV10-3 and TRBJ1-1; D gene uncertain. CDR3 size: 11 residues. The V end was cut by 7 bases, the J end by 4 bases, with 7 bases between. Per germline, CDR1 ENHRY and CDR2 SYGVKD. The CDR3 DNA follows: TGTGCCATCAAGGGAGGCACTGAAGCTTTCTTT. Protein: CAIKGGTEAFF.

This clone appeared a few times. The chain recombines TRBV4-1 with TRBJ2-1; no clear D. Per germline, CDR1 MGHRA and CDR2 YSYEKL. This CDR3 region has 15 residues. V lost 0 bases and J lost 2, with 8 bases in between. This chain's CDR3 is CASSQDTSPYNEQFF. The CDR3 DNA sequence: TGCGCCAGCAGCCAAGATACTTCACCCTACAATGAGCAGTTCTTC.

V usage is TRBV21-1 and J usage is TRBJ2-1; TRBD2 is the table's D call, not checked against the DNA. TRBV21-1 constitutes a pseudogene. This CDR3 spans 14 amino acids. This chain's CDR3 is CAFSGAGPRHEQFF. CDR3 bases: TGTGCCTTCAGTGGAGCGGGGCCGCGCCACGAGCAGTTCTTC.

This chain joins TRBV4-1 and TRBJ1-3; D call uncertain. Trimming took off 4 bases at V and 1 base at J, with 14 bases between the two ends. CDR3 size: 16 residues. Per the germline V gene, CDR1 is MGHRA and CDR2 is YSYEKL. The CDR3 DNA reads TGCGCCAGCAGCCCATCTAGACCCGATTCTGGAAACACCATATATTTT. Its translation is CASSPSRPDSGNTIYF.

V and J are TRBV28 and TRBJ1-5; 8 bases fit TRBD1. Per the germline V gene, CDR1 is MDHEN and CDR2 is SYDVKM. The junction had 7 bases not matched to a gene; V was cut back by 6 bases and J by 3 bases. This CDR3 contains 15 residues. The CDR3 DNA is TGTGCCAGCAGGCGTCCGGGACAGGACAATCAGCCCCAGCATTTT. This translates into CASRRPGQDNQPQHF.

DNA for the CDR3: TGTGCCAGCAGTTACTCGCCTGGGACTAGCGTGGAGACCCAGTACTTC. Encoded protein: CASSYSPGTSVETQYF. The chain recombines TRBV6-5 with TRBJ2-5, with 10 positions matching TRBD2. From germline, CDR1 is MNHEY and CDR2 SVGAGI. V was pared by 0 bases and J by 5 bases, with 6 bases of the junction left unmatched. CDR3 length equals 16 residues.

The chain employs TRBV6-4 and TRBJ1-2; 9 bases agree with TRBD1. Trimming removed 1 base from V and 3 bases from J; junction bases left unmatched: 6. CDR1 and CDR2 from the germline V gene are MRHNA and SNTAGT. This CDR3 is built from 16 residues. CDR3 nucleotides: TGTGCCAGCAGTGACTTCGGGACAGGGCCGCACTATGGCTACACCTTC. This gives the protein CASSDFGTGPHYGYTF.

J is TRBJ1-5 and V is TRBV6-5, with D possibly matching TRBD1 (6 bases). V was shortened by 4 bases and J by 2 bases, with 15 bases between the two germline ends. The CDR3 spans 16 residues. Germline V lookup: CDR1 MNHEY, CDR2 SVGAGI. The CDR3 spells CASSSADRYGNQPQHF. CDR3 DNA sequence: TGTGCCAGCAGTTCCGCCGACAGGTATGGCAATCAGCCCCAGCATTTT.

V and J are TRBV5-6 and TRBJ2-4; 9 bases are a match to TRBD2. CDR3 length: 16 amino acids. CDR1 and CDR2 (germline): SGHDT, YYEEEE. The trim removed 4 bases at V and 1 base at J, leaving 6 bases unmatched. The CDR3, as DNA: TGTGCCAGCAGCCCGCGGGGGGGCGTCGCCAAAAACATTCAGTACTTC. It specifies CASSPRGGVAKNIQYF.

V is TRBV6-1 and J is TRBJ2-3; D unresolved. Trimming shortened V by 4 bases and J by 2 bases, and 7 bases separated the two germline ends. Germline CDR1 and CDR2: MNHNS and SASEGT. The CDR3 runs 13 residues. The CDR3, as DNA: TGTGCCAGCAGTGGGGCCATCACAGATACGCAGTATTTT. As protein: CASSGAITDTQYF.

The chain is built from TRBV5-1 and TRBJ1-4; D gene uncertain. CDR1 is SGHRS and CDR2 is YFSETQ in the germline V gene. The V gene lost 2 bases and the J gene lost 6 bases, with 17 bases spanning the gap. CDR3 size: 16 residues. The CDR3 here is CASSLWGIDGDEKLFF. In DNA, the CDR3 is TGCGCCAGCAGCTTATGGGGTATAGACGGGGATGAAAAACTGTTTTTT. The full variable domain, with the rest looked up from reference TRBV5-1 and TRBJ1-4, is KAGVTQTPRYLIKTRGQQVTLSCSPISGHRSVSWYQQTPGQGLQFLFEYFSETQRNKGNFPGRFSGRQFSNSRSEMNVSTLELGDSALYLCASSLWGIDGDEKLFFGSGTQLSVL.

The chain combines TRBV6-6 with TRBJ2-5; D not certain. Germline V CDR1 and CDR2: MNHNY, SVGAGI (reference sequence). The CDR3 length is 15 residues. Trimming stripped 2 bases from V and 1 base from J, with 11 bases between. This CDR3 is CASSYGQTSQETQYF. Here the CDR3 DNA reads TGTGCCAGCAGTTACGGGCAGACATCCCAAGAGACCCAGTACTTC.

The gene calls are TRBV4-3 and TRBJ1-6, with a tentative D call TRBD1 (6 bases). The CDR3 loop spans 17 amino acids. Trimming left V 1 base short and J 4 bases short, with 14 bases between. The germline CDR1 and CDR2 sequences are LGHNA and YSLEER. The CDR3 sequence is CASSQALRDTYNSPLHF. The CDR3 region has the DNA TGCGCCAGCAGCCAAGCACTCAGGGACACGTATAATTCACCCCTCCACTTT.

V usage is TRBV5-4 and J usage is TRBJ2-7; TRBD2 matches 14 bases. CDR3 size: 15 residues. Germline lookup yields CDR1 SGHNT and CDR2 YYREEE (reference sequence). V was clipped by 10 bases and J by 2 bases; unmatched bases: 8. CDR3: CALGGTSGGTYEQYF. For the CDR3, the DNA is TGTGCCCTCGGAGGGACTAGCGGGGGAACCTACGAGCAGTACTTC. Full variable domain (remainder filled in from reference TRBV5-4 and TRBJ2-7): ETGVTQSPTHLIKTRGQQVTLRCSSQSGHNTVSWYQQALGQGPQFIFQYYREEENGRGNFPPRFSGLQFPNYSSELNVNALELDDSALYLCALGGTSGGTYEQYFGPGTRLTVT.

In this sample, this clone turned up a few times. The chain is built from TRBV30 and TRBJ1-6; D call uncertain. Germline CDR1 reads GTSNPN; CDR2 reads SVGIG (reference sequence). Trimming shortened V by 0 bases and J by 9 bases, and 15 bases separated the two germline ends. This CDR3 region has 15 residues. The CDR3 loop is CAWSVHAARSSPLHF. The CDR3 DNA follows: TGTGCCTGGAGTGTACATGCGGCGAGAAGTTCACCCCTCCACTTT.